One and the same sample provided the 15 T cell receptor beta chains below, sequenced in a study of metastatic and nonmetastatic thyroid tumors. TCRdb ran MiXCR on the PCR reads. Among 5,500 to 8,500 clones listed, roughly 34% were seen once. None of the patients had undergone any treatment ahead of thyroid surgery. The sequenced sample consisted of adjacent normal tissue. These receptors were taken from a female donor with papillary thyroid cancer or a benign thyroid nodule (not recorded which). Some clones in this sample may be carry-over from other donors' samples.

This clone was detected only a few times. V and J are TRBV11-2 and TRBJ2-1; D is unclear. The germline V gene has CDR1 SGHAT and CDR2 FQNNGV. The V gene lost 3 bases and the J gene lost 0 bases, with 12 bases spanning the gap. The CDR3 is made up of 16 amino acids. The CDR3 DNA sequence: TGTGCCAGCAGCTTTCGAGCTCCGAGCTCCTACAATGAGCAGTTCTTC. Translated: CASSFRAPSSYNEQFF. The whole variable domain, remainder taken from reference TRBV11-2 and TRBJ2-1, is EAGVAQSPRYKIIEKRQSVAFWCNPISGHATLYWYQQILGQGPKLLIQFQNNGVVDDSQLPKDRFSAERLKGVDSTLKIQPAKLEDSAVYLCASSFRAPSSYNEQFFGPGTRLTVL.

This clone was observed a few times. One end of the junction varies from germline; a read error may be responsible. V is TRBV27 and J is TRBJ2-7; 7 bases agree with TRBD2. CDR1 MNHEY and CDR2 SMNVEV come from the germline V gene (reference sequence). The CDR3 is 15 residues long. CDR3 residues: CASIYSGCPIYDQYF. The CDR3 DNA follows: TGTGCCAGCATCTATAGCGGGTGCCCGATCTACGATCAGTACTTC.

In its sample, this clone is medium-sized. The rearrangement joins TRBV20-1 to TRBJ2-4; D is ambiguous. From germline, CDR1 is DFQATT and CDR2 SNEGSKA (reference sequence). The CDR3 contains 12 residues. Trimming stripped 3 bases from V and 2 bases from J, with 5 bases between. For the CDR3, the DNA is TGCAGTGCTAGTGTGACCAAAAACATTCAGTACTTC. It codes for CSASVTKNIQYF.

This clone was observed a few times. V gene TRBV2 combines with J gene TRBJ2-7, with D perhaps matching TRBD1 (6 bases). Per the germline V gene, CDR1 is SNHLY and CDR2 is FYNNEI. There are 13 residues in the CDR3. Trimming left V 6 bases short and J 2 bases short, with 11 bases between. The chain's CDR3 is CASSGTKTYEQYF. In DNA form, the CDR3 reads TGTGCCAGCAGCGGGACAAAGACCTACGAGCAGTACTTC.

As concerns this clone: The CDR3 does not close with the conserved phenylalanine or tryptophan, likely indicating a read error. The J gene is TRBJ2-7, the V gene TRBV11-2; D gene unclear. Trimming removed 9 bases from V and 0 bases from J, with 9 bases in between. Germline loops: CDR1 SGHAT, CDR2 FQNNGV. The CDR3 spans 12 residues. The CDR3 sequence: CASGGSSYEQYS. The CDR3 DNA reads TGTGCCAGTGGCGGATCCTCCTACGAGCAGTACTCC.

This clone was counted a few times. The chain combines TRBV12-3 or TRBV12-4 with TRBJ2-3; 9 bases match TRBD2. This CDR3 is 14 amino acids long. The V gene end was trimmed by 6 bases and the J gene end by 5 bases; junction bases not matched to a gene: 6. The CDR3 reads CASSRGGARDTQYF. DNA of the CDR3: TGTGCCAGCAGCCGCGGGGGGGCCAGAGATACGCAGTATTTT.

This clone is categorized as large. This chain uses TRBV27 with TRBJ2-3; perhaps D is TRBD1 or TRBD2 (5 bases each). V lost 6 bases and J lost 5, with 12 bases in between. The CDR3 is 13 amino acids. Germline CDR1 is MNHEY and CDR2 is SMNVEV (reference sequence). The CDR3 bases are TGTGCCAGCAGAACAGGAGCGGTAGATACGCAGTATTTT. Translating gives CASRTGAVDTQYF.

The genes are TRBV6-1 and TRBJ2-1; 9 bases match TRBD2. The CDR3 spans 18 residues. The ends lost 2 bases at V and 7 bases at J; junction bases unmatched: 15. CDR1 is MNHNS and CDR2 is SASEGT in the germline V gene. DNA of the CDR3: TGTGCCAGCAGTGAAAACAGCCTCCGGGCAACTAGCGGGAATGAGCAGTTCTTC. Amino acids: CASSENSLRATSGNEQFF.

On this clone itself: Distinct nucleotide sequences in the sample also encode this CDR3. This chain uses TRBV20-1 with TRBJ2-6, with TRBD2 as a possible D gene (6 bases). Germline CDR1 is DFQATT and CDR2 is SNEGSKA (reference sequence). Trimming took off 8 bases at V and 4 bases at J, with 15 bases between the two ends. The CDR3 sequence is 14 residues long. CDR3 residues: CSLGGAGGANVLTF. The CDR3 DNA reads as TGCAGTTTAGGCGGGGCCGGGGGGGCCAACGTCCTGACTTTC.

The chain recombines TRBV3-1 with TRBJ2-1; 9 bases line up with TRBD2. The CDR3 runs to 16 residues. After removal of 1 base from V and 5 bases from J, the junction contained 6 bases not matched to a gene. Germline CDR1 is LGHDT and CDR2 is YNNKEL (reference sequence). The CDR3 is CASSQGGGAEDNEQFF. The DNA for the CDR3 is TGTGCCAGCAGCCAAGGCGGGGGGGCCGAGGACAATGAGCAGTTCTTC.

This rearrangement joins TRBV11-2 to TRBJ2-7; TRBD2 agrees at 12 bases. J was trimmed by 6 bases and V by 1 base; bases with no gene match: 4. This CDR3 comprises 15 residues. CDR1 and CDR2 (germline): SGHAT, FQNNGV. As DNA, the CDR3 is TGTGCCAGCAGCTTAGGACTAGCGGGAGAAAGCGAGCAGTACTTC. Its protein is CASSLGLAGESEQYF. Complete variable domain (other parts from reference TRBV11-2 and TRBJ2-7): EAGVAQSPRYKIIEKRQSVAFWCNPISGHATLYWYQQILGQGPKLLIQFQNNGVVDDSQLPKDRFSAERLKGVDSTLKIQPAKLEDSAVYLCASSLGLAGESEQYFGPGTRLTVT.

This clone is categorized as medium-sized (0.01 to 0.1%). The chain is built from TRBV20-1 and TRBJ2-5, with unresolved D. Germline CDR1 DFQATT, CDR2 SNEGSKA (reference sequence). V was cut by 0 bases and J by 3 bases, with 11 bases left in between. CDR3 size: 14 residues. In DNA form, the CDR3 reads TGCAGTGCTAGAGATAGAGAGCCCAAAGAGACCCAGTACTTC. It codes for CSARDREPKETQYF.

A few counts support this clone. The chain links TRBV6-2 or TRBV6-3 to TRBJ2-6; TRBD1 agrees at 9 bases. Germline V gives CDR1 MNHEY, CDR2 SVGEGT. With 6 bases clipped from V and 3 bases from J, the junction kept 12 bases outside the gene matches. The CDR3 is 18 amino acids. The CDR3 bases are TGTGCCAGCAGACGCGCGGAGGGACAGGGTGATGGGGCCAACGTCCTGACTTTC. It encodes CASRRAEGQGDGANVLTF.

This clone has a handful of counts. The chain joins TRBV20-1 to TRBJ2-3; the match to TRBD2 covers 10 bases. The germline gives CDR1 DFQATT, CDR2 SNEGSKA (reference sequence). The CDR3 runs 17 residues. V trimming: 8 bases; J trimming: 4 bases; junction bases outside the gene matches: 18. The CDR3 spells CSSNRGSGRSWADTQYF. The CDR3, as DNA: TGCAGTTCGAATCGGGGTAGCGGGAGGTCTTGGGCAGATACGCAGTATTTT.

The rearrangement uses TRBV30 and TRBJ1-4; no reliable D call. Trimming pared 3 bases from V and 5 bases from J, leaving 4 bases between. The germline CDR1 and CDR2 sequences are GTSNPN and SVGIG (reference sequence). The CDR3 is 11 amino acids. For the CDR3, the DNA is TGTGCCTGGAGCCACAATGAAAAACTGTTTTTT. Amino acid sequence: CAWSHNEKLFF.